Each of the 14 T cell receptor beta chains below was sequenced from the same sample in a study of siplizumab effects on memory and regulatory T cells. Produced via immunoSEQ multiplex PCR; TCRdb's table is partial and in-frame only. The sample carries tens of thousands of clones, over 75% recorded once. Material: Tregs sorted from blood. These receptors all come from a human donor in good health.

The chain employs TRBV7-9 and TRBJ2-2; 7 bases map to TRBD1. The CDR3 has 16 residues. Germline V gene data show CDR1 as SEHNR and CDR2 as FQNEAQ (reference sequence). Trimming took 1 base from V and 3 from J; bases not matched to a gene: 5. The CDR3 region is CASSLGVTGYTGELFF. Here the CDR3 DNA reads TGTGCCAGCAGCTTAGGGGTGACAGGGTACACCGGGGAGCTGTTTTTT.

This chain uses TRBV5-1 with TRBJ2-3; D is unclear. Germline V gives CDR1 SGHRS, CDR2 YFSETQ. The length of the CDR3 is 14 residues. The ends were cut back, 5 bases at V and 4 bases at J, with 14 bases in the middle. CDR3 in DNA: TGCGCCAGCAGGGACGGACCCATCTCAGATACGCAGTATTTT. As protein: CASRDGPISDTQYF.

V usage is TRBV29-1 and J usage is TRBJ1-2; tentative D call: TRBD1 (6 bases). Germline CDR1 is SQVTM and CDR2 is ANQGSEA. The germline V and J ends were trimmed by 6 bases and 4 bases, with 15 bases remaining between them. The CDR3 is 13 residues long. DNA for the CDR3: TGCAGCGTCCAATCCAGGGGCGCCTATGGCTACACCTTC. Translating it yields CSVQSRGAYGYTF.

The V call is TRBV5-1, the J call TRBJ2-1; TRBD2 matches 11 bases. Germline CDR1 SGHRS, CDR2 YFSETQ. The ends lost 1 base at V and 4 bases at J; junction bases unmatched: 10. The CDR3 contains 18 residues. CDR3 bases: TGCGCCAGCAGCTTGACCCCTAGACTAGCGGGACTTTACAATGAGCAGTTCTTC. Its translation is CASSLTPRLAGLYNEQFF.

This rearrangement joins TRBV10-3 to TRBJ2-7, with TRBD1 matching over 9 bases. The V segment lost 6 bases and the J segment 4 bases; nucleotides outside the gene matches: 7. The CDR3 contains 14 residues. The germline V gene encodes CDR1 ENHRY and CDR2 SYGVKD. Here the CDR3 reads CAIRRTGAGYEQYF. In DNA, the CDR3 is TGTGCCATCAGACGGACAGGGGCAGGGTACGAGCAGTACTTC.

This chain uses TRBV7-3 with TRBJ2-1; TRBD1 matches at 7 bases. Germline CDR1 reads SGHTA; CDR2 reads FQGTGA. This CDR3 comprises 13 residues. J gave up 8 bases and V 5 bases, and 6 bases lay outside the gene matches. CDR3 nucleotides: TGTGCCAGCAGCCCGACAGGGACGGATGAGCAGTTCTTC. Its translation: CASSPTGTDEQFF.

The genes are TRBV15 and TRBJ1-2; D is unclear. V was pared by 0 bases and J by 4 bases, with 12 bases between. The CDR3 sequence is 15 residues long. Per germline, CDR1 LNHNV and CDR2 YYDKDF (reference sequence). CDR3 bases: TGTGCCACCAGCAGAGATTCGGCAGGCCCCTATGGCTACACCTTC. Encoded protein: CATSRDSAGPYGYTF.

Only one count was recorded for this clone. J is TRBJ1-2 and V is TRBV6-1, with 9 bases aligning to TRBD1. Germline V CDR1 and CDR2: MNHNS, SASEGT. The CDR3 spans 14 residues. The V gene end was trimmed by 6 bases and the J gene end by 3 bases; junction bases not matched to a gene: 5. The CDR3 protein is CASSRDRVDYGYTF. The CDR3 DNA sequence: TGTGCCAGCAGCCGGGACAGGGTTGACTATGGCTACACCTTC.

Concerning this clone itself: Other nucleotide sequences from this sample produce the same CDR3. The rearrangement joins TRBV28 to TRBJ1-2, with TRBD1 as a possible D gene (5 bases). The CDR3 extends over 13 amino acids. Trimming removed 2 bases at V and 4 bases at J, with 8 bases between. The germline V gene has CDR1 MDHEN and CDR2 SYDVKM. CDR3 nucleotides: TGTGCCAGCAGTTTAGGGGGGGGCTATGGCTACACCTTC. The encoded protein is CASSLGGGYGYTF.

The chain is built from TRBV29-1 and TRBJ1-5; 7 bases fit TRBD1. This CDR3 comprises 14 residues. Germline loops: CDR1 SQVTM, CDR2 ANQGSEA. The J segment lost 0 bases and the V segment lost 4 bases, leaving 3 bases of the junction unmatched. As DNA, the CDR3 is TGCAGCGTTGGAGACAGGGTTAGCAATCAGCCCCAGCATTTT. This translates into CSVGDRVSNQPQHF.

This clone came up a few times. CDR3 bases: TGTGCCAGTAGTATAGGAGGGGGCACAGATACGCAGTATTTT. It translates to CASSIGGGTDTQYF. The V and J genes are TRBV19 and TRBJ2-3, with D perhaps given as TRBD1 or TRBD2 (5 bases each). The V gene's germline CDR1 is LNHDA and CDR2 SQIVND (reference sequence). The CDR3 runs 14 residues. Trimming stripped 1 base from V and 1 base from J, with 6 bases between. Looking up the rest from reference TRBV19 and TRBJ2-3 gives the full variable domain: DGGITQSPKYLFRKEGQNVTLSCEQNLNHDAMYWYRQDPGQGLRLIYYSQIVNDFQKGDIAEGYSVSREKKESFPLTVTSAQKNPTAFYLCASSIGGGTDTQYFGPGTRLTVL.

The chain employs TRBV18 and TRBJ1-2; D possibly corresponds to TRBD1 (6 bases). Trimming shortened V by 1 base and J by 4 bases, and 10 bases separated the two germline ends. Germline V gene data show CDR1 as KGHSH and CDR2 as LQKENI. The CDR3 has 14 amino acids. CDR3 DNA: TGTGCCAGCTCACCACAGGACAGAACCTATGGCTACACCTTC. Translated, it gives CASSPQDRTYGYTF.

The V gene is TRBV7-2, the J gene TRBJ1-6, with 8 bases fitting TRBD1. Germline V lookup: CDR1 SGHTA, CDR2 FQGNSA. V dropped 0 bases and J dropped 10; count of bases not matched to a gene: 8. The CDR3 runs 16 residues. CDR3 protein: CASSLAGQGAGSPLHF. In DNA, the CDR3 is TGTGCCAGCAGCTTAGCGGGGCAGGGGGCCGGGTCACCCCTCCACTTT. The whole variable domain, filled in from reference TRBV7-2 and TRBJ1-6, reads GAGVSQSPSNKVTEKGKDVELRCDPISGHTALYWYRQSLGQGLEFLIYFQGNSAPDKSGLPSDRFSAERTGGSVSTLTIQRTQQEDSAVYLCASSLAGQGAGSPLHFGNGTRLTVT.

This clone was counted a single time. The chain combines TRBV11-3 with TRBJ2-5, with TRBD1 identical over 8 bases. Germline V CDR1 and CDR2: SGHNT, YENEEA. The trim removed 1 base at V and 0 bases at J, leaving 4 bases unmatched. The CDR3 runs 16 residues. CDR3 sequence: CASSLGGQVDQETQYF. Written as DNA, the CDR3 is TGTGCCAGCAGCTTAGGGGGACAGGTCGACCAAGAGACCCAGTACTTC.